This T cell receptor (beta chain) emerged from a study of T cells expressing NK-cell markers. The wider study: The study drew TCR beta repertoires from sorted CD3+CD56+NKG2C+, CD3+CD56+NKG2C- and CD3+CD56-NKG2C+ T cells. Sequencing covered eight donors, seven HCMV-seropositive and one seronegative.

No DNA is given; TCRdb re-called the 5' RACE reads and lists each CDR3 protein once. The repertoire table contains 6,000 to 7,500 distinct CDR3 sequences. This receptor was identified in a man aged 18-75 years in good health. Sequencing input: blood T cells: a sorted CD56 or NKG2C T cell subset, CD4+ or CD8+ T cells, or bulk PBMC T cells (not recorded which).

CDR3 loop: CATSTSTGGSYEQYF. This chain joins TRBV15 and TRBJ2-7; absent DNA, TCRdb's TRBD2 call cannot be checked. The CDR3 is 15 residues long. CDR1 is LNHNV and CDR2 is YYDKDF in the germline V gene (reference sequence).